Below, one T cell receptor (beta chain) is given with its context. Method: immunoSEQ multiplex PCR; TCRdb's copy keeps in-frame clones and lacks some. The sample has some 2 million clones; less than 95% are singletons. The sample originates from a study of shared clonotypes between healthy human individuals. Naive CD8 cells lacked CD45RO, underwent positive selection for CCR7 and left out terminally differentiated effector memory CD45RA+ cells. Germline CDR1 MNHEY, CDR2 SVGAGI. The CDR3 covers 15 residues. V dropped 1 base and J dropped 4 bases, with 13 bases sitting between them. The chain employs TRBV6-5 and TRBJ1-2; no definite D call. The specimen was naive CD8+ T cells sorted from blood. The origin of this receptor is a man younger than 30 in good health. The CDR3 DNA reads TGTGCCAGCAGTTACTTAACCGGCCTAGGCTATGGCTACACCTTC. Translation gives CASSYLTGLGYGYTF.